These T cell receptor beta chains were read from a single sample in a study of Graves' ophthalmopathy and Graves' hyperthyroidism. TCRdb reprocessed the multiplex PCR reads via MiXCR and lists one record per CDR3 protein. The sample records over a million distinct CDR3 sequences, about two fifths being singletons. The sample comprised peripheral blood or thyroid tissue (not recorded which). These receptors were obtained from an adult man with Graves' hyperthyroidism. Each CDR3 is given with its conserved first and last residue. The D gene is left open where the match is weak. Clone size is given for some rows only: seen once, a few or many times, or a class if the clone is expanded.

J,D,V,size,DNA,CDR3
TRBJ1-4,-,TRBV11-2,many,TGTGCCAGCAGCGGGGGGGTTTACGAAAAACTGTTTTTT,CASSGGVYEKLFF
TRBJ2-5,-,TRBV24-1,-,TGTGCCACCAGTGCCCGAGGGGGTAGCAATCAGCGGGAGACCCAGTACTTC,CATSARGGSNQRETQYF
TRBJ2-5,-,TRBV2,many,TGTGCCAGCAGTGAAAATAGGGGGGGAGAGACCCAGTACTTC,CASSENRGGETQYF
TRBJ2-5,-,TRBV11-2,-,-,CASSLDLTGKLFFGSRTQYF
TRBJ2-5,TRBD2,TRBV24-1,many,TGTGCCACCAGTGATTTGTTGAGAGGGAGCGGGGAAGAGACCCAGTACTTC,CATSDLLRGSGEETQYF
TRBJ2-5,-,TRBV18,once,TGTGCCAGCTCACAGCAAGCCAGAGGGGAGACCCAGTACTTC,CASSQQARGETQYF
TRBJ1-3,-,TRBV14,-,TGTGCCAGCAGCCAAGATTTCGGGACCTACTACACCATATATTTT,CASSQDFGTYYTIYF
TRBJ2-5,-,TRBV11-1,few,TGTGCCAGCAGCAGGGGGACAATAGATAAAGAGACCCAGTACTTC,CASSRGTIDKETQYF
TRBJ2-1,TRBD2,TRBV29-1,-,TGCAGCGTTGCGGCCGTAGCGGGGGACTACAATGAGCAGTTCTTC,CSVAAVAGDYNEQFF
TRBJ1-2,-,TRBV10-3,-,TGTGCCATCAGTGGGGGGTCGGGCTATGGCTACACCTTC,CAISGGSGYGYTF
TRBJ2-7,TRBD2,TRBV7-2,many,TGTGCCAGCAGCTTAGGGGGGGGCTACGAGCAGTACTTC,CASSLGGGYEQYF
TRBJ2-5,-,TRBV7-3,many,TGTGCCAGCAGCTTAGTGCAGGGGGAGACCCAGTACTTC,CASSLVQGETQYF
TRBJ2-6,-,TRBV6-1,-,TGTGCCAGCAGTGAAGCGCTGTGGGAGTCTGGGGCCAACGTCCTGACTTTC,CASSEALWESGANVLTF
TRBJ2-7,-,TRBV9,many,TGTGCCAGCAGCGTCGGGACGCAGCCCTACGAGCAGTACTTC,CASSVGTQPYEQYF
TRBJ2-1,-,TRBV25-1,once,TGTGCCGCCAGAAGGGAAGGACAGTACAATGAGCAGTTCTTC,CAARREGQYNEQFF
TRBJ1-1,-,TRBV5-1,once,TGCGCCAGCAGCTTGGCGGGGATCAATTTGGCTTTCTTT,CASSLAGINLAFF
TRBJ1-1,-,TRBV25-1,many,TGTGCCAGCAGTGATGTCGGCCTGAACACTGAAGCTTTCTTT,CASSDVGLNTEAFF
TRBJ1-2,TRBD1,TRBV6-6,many,TGTGCCAGCACTTTGCGGACAGGGTGGGGCTACACCTTC,CASTLRTGWGYTF
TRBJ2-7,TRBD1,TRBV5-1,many,TGCGCCAGCAGCTTGGAACCGGGACAGGGAACCTACGAGCAGTACTTC,CASSLEPGQGTYEQYF
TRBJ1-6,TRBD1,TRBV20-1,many,TGCAGTGCTAGAAAGGGGGCAGGCAATTCACCCCTCCACTTT,CSARKGAGNSPLHF
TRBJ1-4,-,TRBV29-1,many,TGCAGCATCACTGGACAATCAACTAATGAAAAACTGTTTTTT,CSITGQSTNEKLFF
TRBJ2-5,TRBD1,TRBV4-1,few,TGCGCCAGCAGCCATGAGGGACAGGGGGGTTGGCAGACCCAGTACTTC,CASSHEGQGGWQTQYF
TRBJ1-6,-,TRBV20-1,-,TGCAATGCGGGGGGGGCGCCGGATTCACCCCTCCACTTT,CNAGGAPDSPLHF
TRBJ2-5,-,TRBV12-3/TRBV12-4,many,TGTGCCAGCAGTAGAGCCGGGTCACATTTGTACTTC,CASSRAGSHLYF
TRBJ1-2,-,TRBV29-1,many,TGCAGCGTTCGGGGCACCACTAACTATGGCTACACCTTC,CSVRGTTNYGYTF
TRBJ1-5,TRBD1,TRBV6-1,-,TGTGCCAGCAGTGAAGGAGACAGGGGGCGCGAGGAGCCCCAGCATTTT,CASSEGDRGREEPQHF
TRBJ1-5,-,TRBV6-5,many,TGTGCCAGCACAATTACGTCGGGCTATGATCAGCCCCAGCATTTT,CASTITSGYDQPQHF
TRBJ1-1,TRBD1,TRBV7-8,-,TGTGCCAGCAGGTCTGGGACAGGGAAAGCTTTCTTT,CASRSGTGKAFF
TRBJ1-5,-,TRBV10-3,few,TGTGCCATCACTCAGGGTGTGGATCAGCCCCAGCATTTT,CAITQGVDQPQHF
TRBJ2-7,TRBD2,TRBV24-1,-,TGTGCGCAACTAGCGGGGCGGACCTACGAGCAGTACTTC,CAQLAGRTYEQYF
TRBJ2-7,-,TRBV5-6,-,TGTGCCAGCAGCTTGGGGGACATCTACTACGAGCAGTACTTC,CASSLGDIYYEQYF
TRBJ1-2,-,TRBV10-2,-,TGCGCCAGCAGCCAGACAGGCGGCCAAAACTATGGCTACACCTTC,CASSQTGGQNYGYTF
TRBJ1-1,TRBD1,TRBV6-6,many,TGTGCCAGCAGTGAACAGGGGGCAAGGTTGGACGCTTTCTTT,CASSEQGARLDAFF
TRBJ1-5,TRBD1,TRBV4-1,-,TGCGCCAGCAGCCGACTCTGGACAGGGGAGGGCAATCAGCCCCAGCATTTT,CASSRLWTGEGNQPQHF
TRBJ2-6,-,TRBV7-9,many,TGTGCCAGCAGCTATTGGGTTTCTGGGGCCAACGTCCTGACTTTC,CASSYWVSGANVLTF
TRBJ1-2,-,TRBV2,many,TGTGCCAGCATCCCTTCCGTTTCCTATGGCTACACCTTC,CASIPSVSYGYTF
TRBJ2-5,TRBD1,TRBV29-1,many,TGCAGCGTTGAGATAACAGGGGGACCTCAAGAGACCCAGTACTTC,CSVEITGGPQETQYF
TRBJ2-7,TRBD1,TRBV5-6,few,TGTGCCAGCAGCTTGGGACAGGGGGTTAACGAGCAGTACTTC,CASSLGQGVNEQYF
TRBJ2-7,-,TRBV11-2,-,TGTGCTAGCAGGAGACAGGAGAACTTCTACGAGCAGTACTTC,CASRRQENFYEQYF
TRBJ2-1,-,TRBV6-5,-,TGTGCCAGCAGTTACTTAGGCGGCGGGACTTACAATGAGCAGTTCTTC,CASSYLGGGTYNEQFF
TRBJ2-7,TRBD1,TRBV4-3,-,TGCGCCAGCAGCGAGGACAGGAACACCCTGCGAGAGCAGTACTTC,CASSEDRNTLREQYF
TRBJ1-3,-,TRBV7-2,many,TGTGCCAGCACCTTGGGTGGCAGCTCTGGAAACACCATATATTTT,CASTLGGSSGNTIYF
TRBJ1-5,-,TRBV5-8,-,TGTGCCAGCAGTCGGTCTGAGGCCGGTCAGCCCCAGCATTTT,CASSRSEAGQPQHF
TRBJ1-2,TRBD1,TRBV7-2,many,TGTGCCAGCAGCTTAGATGGGACAGTCTATGGCTACACCTTC,CASSLDGTVYGYTF
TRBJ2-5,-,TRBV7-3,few,TGTGCCAGCAGCTTAGGGGGCAATCAGCCCCAGTACTTC,CASSLGGNQPQYF
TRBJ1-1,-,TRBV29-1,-,TGCAGCGGTCTCAGCGCGGACGTGGAGGACACTGAAGCTTTCTTT,CSGLSADVEDTEAFF
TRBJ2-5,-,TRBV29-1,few,TGCAGCGTTGAAGATGCGAAGATGAGTCAAGAGACCCAGTACTTC,CSVEDAKMSQETQYF
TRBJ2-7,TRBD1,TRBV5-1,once,TGCGCCAGCAGCTTGGAAGGGTATGAAACCGGACAGGGGGCATCCTACGAGCAGTACTTC,CASSLEGYETGQGASYEQYF
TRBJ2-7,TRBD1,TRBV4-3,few,TGCGCCAGCAGCCAGGGGCCCGTGACAGGGGGATTTTTTGAGCAGTACTTC,CASSQGPVTGGFFEQYF
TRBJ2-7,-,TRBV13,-,TGTGCCAGCAGTATAACAGGTCTCTCCTACGAGCAGTACTTC,CASSITGLSYEQYF
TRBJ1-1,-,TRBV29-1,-,TGCAGCGTTGAAGATCGGGGAACAGGGGAAGCTTTCTTT,CSVEDRGTGEAFF
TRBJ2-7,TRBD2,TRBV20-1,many,TGCAGTGCTATGACTAGCGGAGGAACCTACGAGCAGTACTTC,CSAMTSGGTYEQYF
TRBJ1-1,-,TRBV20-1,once,TGCAGTGCTAGGGGATACGACAGAGTGGTGAACACTGAAGCTTTCTTT,CSARGYDRVVNTEAFF
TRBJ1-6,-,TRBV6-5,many,TGTGCCAGCAGTTACGGCACGGCGGATTCACCCCTCCACTTT,CASSYGTADSPLHF